This T cell receptor (beta chain) was identified in a study of monozygotic twins with inflammatory bowel disease. Study-wide results and caveats: Lower TCRbeta diversity (inverse Simpson) was seen in IBD patients than in healthy co-twins.

Molecular identifiers with 6-nucleotide sample barcodes were added during cDNA synthesis via template switching. After re-calling the 5' RACE reads, TCRdb lists one entry per CDR3 protein, DNA absent. The listing contains around 140,000 distinct CDR3 sequences. Concerning this clonotype: The antigen remains unidentified.

Germline V CDR1 and CDR2: SGHKS, YYEKEE (reference sequence). This CDR3 has 16 amino acids. The origin of this receptor is a human donor with ulcerative colitis or Crohn's disease, or a healthy co-twin of an affected twin (not recorded which). Sample: blood. The chain couples TRBV5-5 to TRBJ2-1. The CDR3 sequence: CASSLSGDLFYNEQFF. The full variable domain, in which reference TRBV5-5 and TRBJ2-1 provide the parts outside the CDR3, is DAGVTQSPTHLIKTRGQQVTLRCSPISGHKSVSWYQQVLGQGPQFIFQYYEKEERGRGNFPDRFSARQFPNYSSELNVNALLLGDSALYLCASSLSGDLFYNEQFFGPGTRLTVL.